The 15 T cell receptor beta chains listed next were all sequenced from one sample in a study of shared clonotypes between healthy human individuals. Assay: immunoSEQ multiplex PCR; the TCRdb copy retains only in-frame clones and omits some. Of a few hundred thousand clones in the sample, about nine tenths were seen once. Source material: memory CD8+ T cells sorted from blood. Stated subset: CD45RO+ cells pooled with CCR7-negative TemRA cells. The receptors were gathered from a man younger than 30 in good health.

V is TRBV28 and J is TRBJ1-2, with TRBD1 matching over 8 bases. Germline V gene sequence: CDR1 MDHEN, CDR2 SYDVKM. V gave up 6 bases and J gave up 5 bases; unmatched junction bases: 8. The CDR3 spans 14 residues. The CDR3 region has the DNA TGTGCCAGCAGCCTTACAGGGGGACGGTATGGCTACACCTTC. This encodes CASSLTGGRYGYTF.

In its sample, this clone was seen once. The chain carries TRBV7-2 and TRBJ2-3; no clear D gene. The germline V gene encodes CDR1 SGHTA and CDR2 FQGNSA. The CDR3 extends over 14 amino acids. V shed 2 bases and J shed 0 bases, with 6 bases lying between them. In DNA form, the CDR3 reads TGTGCCAGCAGCTTATTAGGGAGCACAGATACGCAGTATTTT. This gives the protein CASSLLGSTDTQYF.

The table lists this clone with a count of one. J is TRBJ1-1 and V is TRBV5-1; TRBD1 is a possible D gene (5 bases). CDR1 and CDR2 from the germline V gene are SGHRS and YFSETQ. Trimming shortened V by 0 bases and J by 3 bases, and 12 bases separated the two germline ends. CDR3 length equals 15 residues. The CDR3 coding sequence is TGCGCCAGCAGCTTGGCAACCGGGGCTTACACTGAAGCTTTCTTT. Its protein is CASSLATGAYTEAFF.

The V gene is TRBV7-9, the J gene TRBJ2-1; D is unclear. This CDR3 is built from 16 residues. Trimming took 2 bases from V and 0 from J, leaving 11 bases between them. CDR1 and CDR2 (germline): SEHNR, FQNEAQ (reference sequence). CDR3 sequence reads: CASSLYQAASYNEQFF. In nucleotides, the CDR3 is TGTGCCAGCAGCTTATACCAGGCGGCCTCCTACAATGAGCAGTTCTTC.

The V call is TRBV4-1, the J call TRBJ2-5; unclear D gene. Germline V CDR1 and CDR2: MGHRA, YSYEKL. This CDR3 comprises 13 residues. Deletions cut 2 bases from V and 3 bases from J, with 7 bases between. Written as DNA, the CDR3 is TGCGCCAGCAGCCAATTGACGGAAGAGACCCAGTACTTC. Its protein is CASSQLTEETQYF.

This clone was counted between two and nine times. The chain links TRBV18 to TRBJ1-2; the D is unclear. The V end was cut by 3 bases, the J end by 10 bases, with 18 bases between. The CDR3 totals 14 residues. Germline CDR1 reads KGHSH; CDR2 reads LQKENI. This CDR3 is CASSPVGGEDTYTF. The CDR3 bases are TGTGCCAGCTCACCGGTGGGAGGAGAAGACACCTACACCTTC.

This clone was recorded once. The chain uses TRBV10-3 and TRBJ2-7; D unresolved. CDR1 ENHRY and CDR2 SYGVKD come from the germline V gene. The CDR3 has 13 residues. Trimming took 8 bases from V and 7 from J, leaving 18 bases between them. The CDR3 reads CAIDIGEGPEQYF. CDR3 coding DNA: TGTGCCATCGATATCGGAGAAGGTCCGGAGCAGTACTTC.

The chain uses TRBV29-1 and TRBJ2-1; D gene uncertain. V lost 0 bases to trimming and J lost 0 bases, with 15 bases between them. This CDR3 has 17 amino acids. Germline CDR1 SQVTM, CDR2 ANQGSEA. The CDR3 coding sequence is TGCAGCGTTGAAGATCCTTTAGCTCCGAGCTCCTACAATGAGCAGTTCTTC. It is translated as CSVEDPLAPSSYNEQFF.

The chain couples TRBV2 to TRBJ2-7; possible D gene TRBD2, 7 bases. Trimming took off 7 bases at V and 2 bases at J, with 18 bases between the two ends. This CDR3 region has 15 residues. From germline, CDR1 is SNHLY and CDR2 FYNNEI. The CDR3: CASIQVKGGPYEQYF. In DNA form, the CDR3 reads TGTGCCAGCATCCAAGTTAAGGGGGGGCCCTACGAGCAGTACTTC.

The chain combines TRBV6-5 with TRBJ2-2; 7 nucleotides match TRBD1. Unmatched junction bases numbered 2, after V lost 7 bases and J lost 0 bases. The CDR3 extends over 14 amino acids. The germline V gene has CDR1 MNHEY and CDR2 SVGAGI. In DNA, the CDR3 is TGTGCCAGCACGGGACAGACGAACACCGGGGAGCTGTTTTTT. It is translated as CASTGQTNTGELFF.

In this sample, this clone turned up once. This sequence joins TRBV4-1 and TRBJ2-7; possible D gene TRBD1, 5 bases. V lost 2 bases, J lost 2 bases, and 10 bases lay in between. Germline V lookup: CDR1 MGHRA, CDR2 YSYEKL. This CDR3 has 14 amino acids. CDR3 region: CASSQLATAYEQYF. In nucleotides, the CDR3 is TGCGCCAGCAGCCAACTTGCGACAGCCTACGAGCAGTACTTC.

This rearrangement joins TRBV5-6 to TRBJ2-7; D is uncertain. Germline CDR1 and CDR2: SGHDT and YYEEEE. Trimming shortened V by 2 bases and J by 6 bases, and 9 bases separated the two germline ends. This CDR3 is 12 amino acids long. Written as DNA, the CDR3 is TGTGCCAGCAGCTTCGGACCGGGCGAGCAGTACTTC. This translates into CASSFGPGEQYF.

The rearrangement links TRBV5-6 to TRBJ1-5; D unresolved. Trimming cost V 1 base and J 3 bases, with 14 bases left between them. Germline values: CDR1 SGHDT, CDR2 YYEEEE. The CDR3 length is 16 residues. In DNA form, the CDR3 reads TGTGCCAGCAGCTTGAACGGGCTGTACAACAATCAGCCCCAGCATTTT. Translation: CASSLNGLYNNQPQHF. Filled out from reference TRBV5-6 and TRBJ1-5, the complete variable domain reads DAGVTQSPTHLIKTRGQQVTLRCSPKSGHDTVSWYQQALGQGPQFIFQYYEEEERQRGNFPDRFSGHQFPNYSSELNVNALLLGDSALYLCASSLNGLYNNQPQHFGDGTRLSIL.

The rearrangement joins TRBV5-1 to TRBJ2-1, with 7 bases matching TRBD2. V lost 4 bases and J lost 1; bases outside the gene matches: 11. The CDR3 loop spans 17 amino acids. Germline V lookup: CDR1 SGHRS, CDR2 YFSETQ. The CDR3 reads CASSPLGLAESYNEQFF. The CDR3 bases are TGCGCCAGCAGCCCTTTGGGGCTAGCGGAGTCCTACAATGAGCAGTTCTTC.

This clone was seen a few times. This same CDR3 is encoded by further DNA sequences in the sample. The rearrangement joins TRBV5-1 to TRBJ2-3, with a weak D call TRBD2 (6 bases). This CDR3 spans 16 amino acids. The V and J ends lost 1 base and 2 bases respectively, with 14 bases between them. Germline values: CDR1 SGHRS, CDR2 YFSETQ. CDR3 coding DNA: TGCGCCAGCAGCTTGTATGGGACTGCTTCCACAGATACGCAGTATTTT. Translation gives CASSLYGTASTDTQYF. The full variable domain, with the rest looked up from reference TRBV5-1 and TRBJ2-3, is KAGVTQTPRYLIKTRGQQVTLSCSPISGHRSVSWYQQTPGQGLQFLFEYFSETQRNKGNFPGRFSGRQFSNSRSEMNVSTLELGDSALYLCASSLYGTASTDTQYFGPGTRLTVL.